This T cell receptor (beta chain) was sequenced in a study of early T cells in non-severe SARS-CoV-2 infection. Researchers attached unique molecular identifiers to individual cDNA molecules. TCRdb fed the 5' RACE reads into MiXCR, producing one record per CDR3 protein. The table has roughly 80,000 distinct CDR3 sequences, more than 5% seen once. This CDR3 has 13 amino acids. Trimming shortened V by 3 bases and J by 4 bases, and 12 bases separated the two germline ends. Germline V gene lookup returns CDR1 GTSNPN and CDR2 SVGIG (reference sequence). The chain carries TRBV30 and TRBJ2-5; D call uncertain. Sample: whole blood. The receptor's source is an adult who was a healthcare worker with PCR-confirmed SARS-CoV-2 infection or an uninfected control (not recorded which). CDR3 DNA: TGTGCCTGGAGGATATCTGCCGTAGAGACCCAGTACTTC. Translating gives CAWRISAVETQYF.